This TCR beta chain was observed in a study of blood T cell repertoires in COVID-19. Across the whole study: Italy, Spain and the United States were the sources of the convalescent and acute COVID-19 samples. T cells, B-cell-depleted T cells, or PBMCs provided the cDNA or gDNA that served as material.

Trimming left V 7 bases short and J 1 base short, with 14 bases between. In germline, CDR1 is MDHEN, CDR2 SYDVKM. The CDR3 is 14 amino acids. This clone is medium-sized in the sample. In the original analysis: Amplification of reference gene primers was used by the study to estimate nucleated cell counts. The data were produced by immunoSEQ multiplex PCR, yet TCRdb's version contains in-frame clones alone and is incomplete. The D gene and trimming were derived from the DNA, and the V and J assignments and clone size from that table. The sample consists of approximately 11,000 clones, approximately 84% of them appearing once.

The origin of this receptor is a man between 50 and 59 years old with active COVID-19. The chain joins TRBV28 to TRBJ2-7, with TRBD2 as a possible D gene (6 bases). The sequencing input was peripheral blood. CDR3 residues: CASTDPGESYEQYF. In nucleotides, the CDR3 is TGTGCCAGCACGGACCCGGGGGAATCCTACGAGCAGTACTTC.